Listed here are 17 T cell receptor beta chains from one sample, sequenced in a study of blood T cells in healthy people across ages. The use of a sample-barcoded 5' primer and a J-beta primer mix characterized a second PCR of roughly 7 to 11 cycles. Using its own MiXCR run on the 5' RACE reads, TCRdb lists one record per CDR3 protein. The data show 1,500,000 or so distinct CDR3 sequences, around 59% seen once. The material sequenced was blood. All receptors derive from a man aged 18 to 35 in good health.

This clonotype was counted a few times. The rearrangement joins TRBV29-1 to TRBJ1-2; no firm D call. This CDR3 has 12 residues. Looked up from germline, CDR1 is SQVTM and CDR2 is ANQGSEA. V was pared by 5 bases and J by 6 bases, with 13 bases between. The CDR3 DNA sequence: TGCAGCGTTTCCTCATCCCCCGATGGCTACACCTTC. Encoded protein: CSVSSSPDGYTF.

The chain recombines TRBV3-1 with TRBJ2-3, with a possible D match to TRBD2 (5 bases). Deletions cut 7 bases from V and 0 bases from J, with 11 bases between. From germline, CDR1 is LGHDT and CDR2 YNNKEL (reference sequence). This CDR3 region has 14 residues. CDR3 amino acids: CASIEGQSTDTQYF. The CDR3 DNA follows: TGTGCCAGCATCGAGGGCCAGAGCACAGATACGCAGTATTTT.

The CDR3 spells CASSPHGEAPGGYTF. The CDR3 DNA sequence: TGTGCCAGCAGCCCCCACGGGGAGGCACCGGGCGGCTACACCTTC. This chain connects TRBV9 to TRBJ1-2; D is undetermined. The CDR3 is 15 amino acids. Germline V gene lookup returns CDR1 SGDLS and CDR2 YYNGEE. Trimming left V 4 bases short and J 8 bases short, with 21 bases between.

Turning to this clonotype: The junction differs from germline at one of its ends, possibly a read error. The chain recombines TRBV7-9 with TRBJ1-5, with 9 bases fitting TRBD1. The CDR3 extends over 17 amino acids. Looked up from germline, CDR1 is SEHNR and CDR2 is FQNEAQ (reference sequence). The CDR3 coding sequence is TGCGCCAGCAGCGGCGGGACAGGGATTCTTAGCAATCAGCCCCAGCATTTT. It is translated as CASSGGTGILSNQPQHF.

This chain joins TRBV27 and TRBJ2-1, with TRBD2 matching over 9 bases. V shed 4 bases and J 9 bases; nucleotides not matched to a gene: 13. Germline V gives CDR1 MNHEY, CDR2 SMNVEV (reference sequence). CDR3 length: 16 amino acids. Here the CDR3 reads CASSSRAGGLAGEQFF. CDR3 nucleotide sequence: TGTGCCAGCAGTTCCCGCGCGGGAGGGTTAGCGGGTGAGCAGTTCTTC.

The chain combines TRBV27 with TRBJ2-7; TRBD1 matches at 7 bases. V was pared by 6 bases and J by 3 bases, with 11 bases of the junction left unmatched. Germline-derived CDR1 and CDR2 are MNHEY and SMNVEV (reference sequence). This CDR3 contains 15 residues. The CDR3 DNA reads as TGTGCCAGCAGCTGGACAGGACTGTCTCACTACGAGCAGTACTTC. Its translation is CASSWTGLSHYEQYF.

In its sample, this clonotype was seen a few times. The chain has TRBV15 and TRBJ2-3; a weak D match, TRBD1 (6 bases). The CDR3 is made up of 15 amino acids. The germline CDR1 and CDR2 sequences are LNHNV and YYDKDF (reference sequence). With 4 bases removed from V and 2 bases from J, the gap between germline ends came to 13 bases. The CDR3 coding sequence is TGTGCCACCAGCACCTCCGGACAGATCACAGATACGCAGTATTTT. As protein: CATSTSGQITDTQYF.

The chain carries TRBV7-9 and TRBJ2-3, with a possible D match to TRBD1 (7 bases). Germline V gene sequence: CDR1 SEHNR, CDR2 FQNEAQ (reference sequence). CDR3 length: 15 amino acids. Trimming took 5 bases from V and 5 from J, leaving 17 bases between them. The CDR3 DNA is TGTGCCAGCAGCGGAGGGACAGACCTTAGAGATACGCAGTATTTT. It yields the protein CASSGGTDLRDTQYF.

The chain joins TRBV28 to TRBJ2-1; the D gene is possibly TRBD2 (5 bases). In germline, CDR1 is MDHEN, CDR2 SYDVKM. The CDR3 length is 14 residues. Deletions cut 6 bases from V and 6 bases from J, with 15 bases between. The CDR3 region has the DNA TGTGCCAGCAGCCAAGGGCTAGCCCCCAATGAGCAGTTCTTC. This encodes CASSQGLAPNEQFF.

The CDR3 DNA reads TGTGCCTGGAGTGTGATGAGAGAGACCCAGTACTTC. Protein: CAWSVMRETQYF. The V call is TRBV30, the J call TRBJ2-5, with no clear D. CDR3 length: 12 residues. Germline CDR1 is GTSNPN and CDR2 is SVGIG (reference sequence). Trimming took off 0 bases at V and 4 bases at J, with 6 bases between the two ends.

V is TRBV5-1 and J is TRBJ1-5; TRBD1 might be the D (5 bases). V was clipped by 3 bases and J by 2 bases, with 15 bases between them. Germline CDR1 and CDR2: SGHRS and YFSETQ. The CDR3 extends over 16 amino acids. This CDR3 is CASSYSGRARNQPQHF. The CDR3 nucleotides read TGCGCCAGCAGCTATTCAGGCAGGGCTCGCAATCAGCCCCAGCATTTT.

This clonotype was recorded a few times. The genes are TRBV12-5 and TRBJ2-7; no clear D. The V gene's germline CDR1 is LGHNT and CDR2 FRNRAP. This CDR3 region has 12 residues. V was shortened by 6 bases and J by 5 bases, with 11 bases between the two germline ends. CDR3 in DNA: TGTGCTAGTGGCCTCTCTCTACACGAGCAGTACTTC. As protein: CASGLSLHEQYF. Using reference TRBV12-5 and TRBJ2-7 for the parts outside the CDR3, the full variable domain is DARVTQTPRHKVTEMGQEVTMRCQPILGHNTVFWYRQTMMQGLELLAYFRNRAPLDDSGMPKDRFSAEMPDATLATLKIQPSEPRDSAVYFCASGLSLHEQYFGPGTRLTVT.

This clonotype has more than one count but fewer than ten. V and J are TRBV6-5 and TRBJ2-7; 7 nucleotides agree with TRBD2. The CDR3 runs to 14 residues. Germline lookup yields CDR1 MNHEY and CDR2 SVGAGI. J lost 1 base, V lost 7 bases, and 7 bases had no gene match. The CDR3 bases are TGTGCCAGCATTCGAACGGGAGGTTCCTACGAGCAGTACTTC. Translated: CASIRTGGSYEQYF.

The CDR3 DNA reads as TGTGCCAGCATACTAAGCAATGAGCAGTTCTTC. It translates to CASILSNEQFF. The rearrangement joins TRBV2 to TRBJ2-1, with D unresolved. Germline CDR1 is SNHLY and CDR2 is FYNNEI. The CDR3 loop spans 11 amino acids. Trimming left V 7 bases short and J 6 bases short, with 7 bases between.

The J gene is TRBJ2-3, the V gene TRBV11-2; 7 nucleotides align to TRBD1. CDR3 length: 15 amino acids. CDR1 and CDR2 (germline): SGHAT, FQNNGV. The V segment lost 5 bases and the J segment 7 bases; nucleotides outside the gene matches: 12. In nucleotides, the CDR3 is TGTGCCAGCAGCGCCGGGACAGTCAGTGCCAATACGCAGTATTTT. It encodes CASSAGTVSANTQYF.

V is TRBV6-1 and J is TRBJ2-3; maybe TRBD2 (5 bases). V was trimmed by 7 bases and J by 0 bases, leaving 14 bases between them. The germline V gene encodes CDR1 MNHNS and CDR2 SASEGT. The length of the CDR3 is 15 residues. DNA of the CDR3: TGTGCCAGCACCTCGAATGGCGGGAGCACAGATACGCAGTATTTT. Its translation is CASTSNGGSTDTQYF.

The chain carries TRBV2 and TRBJ2-3; D is perhaps TRBD1 (6 bases). This CDR3 is 13 amino acids long. Germline CDR1 SNHLY, CDR2 FYNNEI. The ends were cut back, 0 bases at V and 7 bases at J, with 8 bases in the middle. CDR3 sequence: CASSEADSNTQYF. In DNA, the CDR3 is TGTGCCAGCAGTGAAGCGGACAGTAATACGCAGTATTTT.